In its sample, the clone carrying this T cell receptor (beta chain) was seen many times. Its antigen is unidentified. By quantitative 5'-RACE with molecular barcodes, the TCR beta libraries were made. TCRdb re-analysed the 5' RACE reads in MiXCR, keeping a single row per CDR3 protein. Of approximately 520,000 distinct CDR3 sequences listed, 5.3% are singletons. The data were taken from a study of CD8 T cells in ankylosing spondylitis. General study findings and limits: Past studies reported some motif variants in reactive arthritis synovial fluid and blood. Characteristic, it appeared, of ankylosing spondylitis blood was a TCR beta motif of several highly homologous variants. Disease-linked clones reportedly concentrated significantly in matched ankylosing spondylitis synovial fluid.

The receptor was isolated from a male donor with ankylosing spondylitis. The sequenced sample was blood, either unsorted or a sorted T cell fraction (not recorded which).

The CDR3 DNA reads as TGTGCCAGCAGCCCTGGAAAGGGATGGAACACTGAAGCTTTCTTT. Translated: CASSPGKGWNTEAFF. The chain couples TRBV7-2 to TRBJ1-1; D unclear. Between the trimmed V and J ends, which lost 5 bases and 1 base, there was a span of 14 bases. The CDR3 length is 15 residues. The germline V gene encodes CDR1 SGHTA and CDR2 FQGNSA.